Listed below are T cell receptor beta chains from one sample, sequenced in a study of long-term antiretroviral therapy in people with HIV. Clones were read by immunoSEQ multiplex PCR, and TCRdb kept only the in-frame ones, dropping some. The repertoire holds 26,000 or so clones, with about 86% as singletons. Sequencing was performed on unsorted PBMCs, taken 1.9 years after starting antiretroviral therapy. The receptors stem from a woman under 40 with HIV. CDR3s include the opening cysteine and the closing phenylalanine or tryptophan. Each record gives: V gene, clone size, D gene, J gene, CDR3 DNA, CDR3 protein. A D gene is named only where the DNA matches it firmly. Clone size is shown for a subset of rows, as once, few, many or a class of expanded clone.

v_gene: TRBV6-1; abundance: .; d_gene: .; j_gene: TRBJ1-5; CDR3nt: TGTGCCAGCATCGGGGGGAGCAATCAGCCCCAGCATTTT; CDR3aa: CASIGGSNQPQHF
v_gene: TRBV29-1; abundance: .; d_gene: .; j_gene: TRBJ2-6; CDR3nt: TGCAGCGTTTACAGGGCTGGGGCCAACGTCCTGACTTTC; CDR3aa: CSVYRAGANVLTF
v_gene: TRBV7-6; abundance: .; d_gene: TRBD2; j_gene: TRBJ2-1; CDR3nt: TGTGCCAGCAGCTCCGGACTAGGTTTCTCCTACAATGAGCAGTTCTTC; CDR3aa: CASSSGLGFSYNEQFF
v_gene: TRBV10-3; abundance: .; d_gene: .; j_gene: TRBJ1-2; CDR3nt: TGTGCCATCAGTGGTGCTGGGGGCGCCTACTATGGCTACACCTTC; CDR3aa: CAISGAGGAYYGYTF
v_gene: TRBV4-1; abundance: .; d_gene: .; j_gene: TRBJ1-4; CDR3nt: TGCGCCAGCAGCGCAGGGTCCAGGAATGAAAAACTGTTTTTT; CDR3aa: CASSAGSRNEKLFF
v_gene: TRBV19; abundance: .; d_gene: .; j_gene: TRBJ1-2; CDR3nt: TGTGCCAGTAGTGCCGGACTGGGCTATGGCTACACCTTC; CDR3aa: CASSAGLGYGYTF
v_gene: TRBV7-3; abundance: .; d_gene: TRBD2; j_gene: TRBJ2-2; CDR3nt: TGTGCCAGCAGCAGACGCGGGGGAACGAACACCGGGGAGCTGTTTTTT; CDR3aa: CASSRRGGTNTGELFF
v_gene: TRBV15; abundance: .; d_gene: .; j_gene: TRBJ1-1; CDR3nt: TGTGCCACCGCAGAAGGGTCGAACACTGAAGCTTTCTTT; CDR3aa: CATAEGSNTEAFF
v_gene: TRBV6-5; abundance: .; d_gene: .; j_gene: TRBJ1-1; CDR3nt: TGTGCCAGCAGGGGCCCTAAGAACACTGAAGCTTTCTTT; CDR3aa: CASRGPKNTEAFF
v_gene: TRBV30; abundance: once; d_gene: .; j_gene: TRBJ1-1; CDR3nt: TGTGCCTGGAGTCGGCAGGGTGACACTGAAGCTTTCTTT; CDR3aa: CAWSRQGDTEAFF
v_gene: TRBV7-9; abundance: .; d_gene: .; j_gene: TRBJ1-3; CDR3nt: TGTGCCAGCAGCTTAGGGTGGCAGGCTACCTACTCTGGAAACACCATATATTTT; CDR3aa: CASSLGWQATYSGNTIYF
v_gene: TRBV9; abundance: .; d_gene: .; j_gene: TRBJ1-2; CDR3nt: TGTGCCAGCAGCGCCCACAAGGGAGGCTACACCTTC; CDR3aa: CASSAHKGGYTF
v_gene: TRBV30; abundance: .; d_gene: TRBD1; j_gene: TRBJ1-3; CDR3nt: TGTGCCTGGACTTTCCAGGGGGCGCCGGGAAACACCATATATTTT; CDR3aa: CAWTFQGAPGNTIYF
v_gene: TRBV30; abundance: .; d_gene: .; j_gene: TRBJ1-1; CDR3nt: TGTGCCTGGAGCGTGGGGATGAACACTGAAGCTTTCTTT; CDR3aa: CAWSVGMNTEAFF
v_gene: TRBV30; abundance: .; d_gene: TRBD1; j_gene: TRBJ1-5; CDR3nt: TGTGCCTGGAGGGACAGGGGATCAGGGCAGCCCCAGCATTTT; CDR3aa: CAWRDRGSGQPQHF
v_gene: TRBV10-3; abundance: .; d_gene: TRBD1; j_gene: TRBJ2-3; CDR3nt: TGTGCCATCAGTGAGTCGGACAGGGGAACAGATACGCAGTATTTT; CDR3aa: CAISESDRGTDTQYF
v_gene: TRBV27; abundance: .; d_gene: .; j_gene: TRBJ2-5; CDR3nt: TGTGCCAGCAGTCCGGGGTTTGTCCAAGAGACCCAGTACTTC; CDR3aa: CASSPGFVQETQYF
v_gene: TRBV7-2; abundance: .; d_gene: .; j_gene: TRBJ2-7; CDR3nt: TGTGCCAGCAGCCAGGGAATAGGTCCCTACGAGCAGTACTTC; CDR3aa: CASSQGIGPYEQYF
v_gene: TRBV9; abundance: .; d_gene: .; j_gene: TRBJ2-2; CDR3nt: TGTGCCAGCAGCGTACCAACGGGGGGACAGATGAACACCGGGGAGCTGTTTTTT; CDR3aa: CASSVPTGGQMNTGELFF
v_gene: TRBV20-1; abundance: .; d_gene: .; j_gene: TRBJ1-2; CDR3nt: TGCAGTGCTAGAGATCGCGGCTACACCTTC; CDR3aa: CSARDRGYTF
v_gene: TRBV29-1; abundance: .; d_gene: .; j_gene: TRBJ1-2; CDR3nt: TGCAGCGTTACACGGACAGAGGGCTACACCTTC; CDR3aa: CSVTRTEGYTF
v_gene: TRBV5-1; abundance: .; d_gene: .; j_gene: TRBJ2-6; CDR3nt: TGCGCCAGCAGCTTTGACTCTGGGGCCAACGTCCTGACTTTC; CDR3aa: CASSFDSGANVLTF
v_gene: TRBV6-1; abundance: .; d_gene: .; j_gene: TRBJ1-3; CDR3nt: TGTGCCAGCAGAGGGGGATCTGGAAACACCATATATTTT; CDR3aa: CASRGGSGNTIYF
v_gene: TRBV7-4; abundance: .; d_gene: .; j_gene: TRBJ1-5; CDR3nt: TGTGCCAGCAGCTTAAAGTTATGGCGGCCATTTTGCAATCAGCCCCAGCATTTT; CDR3aa: CASSLKLWRPFCNQPQHF
v_gene: TRBV10-3; abundance: .; d_gene: .; j_gene: TRBJ1-2; CDR3nt: TGTGCCATCAAAGTGCAGGCGTCTAACTATGGCTACACCTTC; CDR3aa: CAIKVQASNYGYTF
v_gene: TRBV30; abundance: once; d_gene: TRBD1; j_gene: TRBJ1-1; CDR3nt: TGTGCCTGGAGTGTAAGGGGACAGGGCCCCACAGGTGAAGCTTTCTTT; CDR3aa: CAWSVRGQGPTGEAFF
v_gene: TRBV5-6; abundance: .; d_gene: .; j_gene: TRBJ2-1; CDR3nt: TGTGCCAGCAGCTCGTGGCAGGCGTACAATGAGCAGTTCTTC; CDR3aa: CASSSWQAYNEQFF
v_gene: TRBV29-1; abundance: .; d_gene: .; j_gene: TRBJ1-6; CDR3nt: TGCAGCGTTGCTGAGGGAGTGGGGTCACCCCTCCACTTT; CDR3aa: CSVAEGVGSPLHF
v_gene: TRBV7-9; abundance: .; d_gene: .; j_gene: TRBJ2-2; CDR3nt: TGTGCCAGCAGCCTTACAGCGCCCACGGGGGAGCTGTTTTTT; CDR3aa: CASSLTAPTGELFF
v_gene: TRBV27; abundance: once; d_gene: .; j_gene: TRBJ1-2; CDR3nt: TGTGCCAGCACTTCTTTGAGGGAGAGCTATGGCTACACCTTC; CDR3aa: CASTSLRESYGYTF
v_gene: TRBV27; abundance: .; d_gene: .; j_gene: TRBJ1-2; CDR3nt: TGTGCCAGCAGTTCTACCGGGACGGGTAACTATGGCTACACCTTC; CDR3aa: CASSSTGTGNYGYTF
v_gene: TRBV11-2; abundance: once; d_gene: TRBD2; j_gene: TRBJ2-1; CDR3nt: TGTGCCAGCAGCCTGTACTGGGGAGGGGTCAATGAGCAGTTCTTC; CDR3aa: CASSLYWGGVNEQFF
v_gene: TRBV5-1; abundance: .; d_gene: .; j_gene: TRBJ1-4; CDR3nt: TGCGCCAGCAGCCAGAGCCCCAGGGAAAAACTGTTTTTT; CDR3aa: CASSQSPREKLFF
v_gene: TRBV28; abundance: .; d_gene: .; j_gene: TRBJ2-2; CDR3nt: TGTGCCAGCATTAATGGGCCGAACACCGGGGAGCTGTTTTTT; CDR3aa: CASINGPNTGELFF
v_gene: TRBV5-1; abundance: .; d_gene: .; j_gene: TRBJ2-5; CDR3nt: TGCGCCAGCAGCTTGCTGGGACCGGGCGAGACCCAGTACTTC; CDR3aa: CASSLLGPGETQYF
v_gene: TRBV5-4; abundance: .; d_gene: .; j_gene: TRBJ2-7; CDR3nt: TGTGCCAGCAGCTTGGACAGCCTAACCTACGAGCAGTACTTC; CDR3aa: CASSLDSLTYEQYF